Each of the 23 T cell receptor beta chains below was sequenced from the same sample in a study of shared clonotypes between healthy human individuals (dated by TCRdb to 2018 to 2020). CD8 naive samples were obtained by positive selection for CCR7 among CD45RO-negative cells, yielding a CD45RA+CCR7+ population from which TemRA cells were excluded. Library prep was done by the immunoSEQ multiplex PCR assay. TCRdb's version of the immuneACCESS table is confined to in-frame rearrangements and falls short of the full clone set. An unresolved V gene accounts for under half of the shortfall where checked; the remainder is of unknown origin. Across this sample there are roughly 550,000 clones, with roughly 95% seen only once. Jointly, the top ten make up 0.11% of the sample. Sequences were obtained from naive CD8+ T cells sorted from blood. The sample's cell subset or site label, in plain terms: CD45RA+CCR7+. These receptors were taken from a woman younger than 45 in good health.

J is TRBJ2-2 and V is TRBV5-4; 7 bases match TRBD2. V shed 4 bases and J 8 bases; nucleotides not matched to a gene: 5. The CDR3 runs 13 residues. Germline CDR1 reads SGHNT; CDR2 reads YYREEE (reference sequence). CDR3 nucleotide sequence: TGTGCCAGCAGCCCGGCGGGGGTAGGGGAGCTGTTTTTT. It encodes CASSPAGVGELFF.

As regards this clone: This sample includes further DNA sequences coding for the same CDR3. V and J are TRBV18 and TRBJ2-7; D ambiguous. This CDR3 is built from 13 residues. CDR1 is KGHSH and CDR2 is LQKENI in the germline V gene. V was cut by 3 bases and J by 0 bases, with 6 bases left in between. The CDR3 sequence: CASSPRASYEQYF. The CDR3 region has the DNA TGTGCCAGCTCACCCCGGGCCTCCTACGAGCAGTACTTC.

V usage is TRBV23-1 and J usage is TRBJ2-7, with 7 nucleotides matching TRBD2. TRBV23-1 counts as an open reading frame of uncertain function. Trimming took 5 bases from V and 1 from J; bases not matched to a gene: 5. This CDR3 contains 14 residues. The CDR3 reads CASSIAGPSYEQYF. CDR3 bases: TGCGCCAGCAGTATAGCGGGTCCATCCTACGAGCAGTACTTC.

This clone was detected only once. This rearrangement joins TRBV4-1 to TRBJ2-3; 7 positions match TRBD1. Germline V gene lookup returns CDR1 MGHRA and CDR2 YSYEKL. This CDR3 has 21 residues. Germline trimming cut 3 bases from V and 0 bases from J; bases unmatched to any gene: 21. CDR3 amino acids: CASSQASTGFGASSSTDTQYF. CDR3 DNA sequence: TGCGCCAGCAGCCAGGCCTCGACAGGGTTCGGCGCTTCGTCTAGCACAGATACGCAGTATTTT.

Only one count was recorded for this clone. This chain uses TRBV28 with TRBJ2-5; D gene unclear. The last part of the DNA fits TRBJ2-7 better; the J call may be wrong. The CDR3 is 14 residues long. The germline V gene has CDR1 MDHEN and CDR2 SYDVKM. CDR3 loop: CASTQAGFSYEQYF. The CDR3 nucleotides read TGTGCCAGCACCCAGGCTGGATTTTCCTACGAGCAGTACTTC.

This clone was recorded once. In nucleotides, the CDR3 is TGTGCCAGCAGTTTATCGGTGGTGGGGGCCAACGTCCTGACTTTC. Protein: CASSLSVVGANVLTF. This rearrangement joins TRBV27 to TRBJ2-6; D is ambiguous. The CDR3 is 15 residues long. Germline lookup yields CDR1 MNHEY and CDR2 SMNVEV (reference sequence). V gave up 0 bases and J gave up 4 bases, with 7 bases separating them.

The chain employs TRBV5-6 and TRBJ2-3; D gene uncertain. CDR1 is SGHDT, CDR2 YYEEEE, per germline. The germline V and J ends were trimmed by 0 bases and 1 base, with 12 bases remaining between them. The CDR3 is made up of 16 amino acids. In nucleotides, the CDR3 is TGTGCCAGCAGCTTGGCCGTAAGCTTTCGCACAGATACGCAGTATTTT. Translation gives CASSLAVSFRTDTQYF.

The CDR3 protein is CASSWNSGGVSYNEQFF. CDR3 sequence (DNA): TGTGCCAGCAGTTGGAATAGCGGGGGAGTCTCCTACAATGAGCAGTTCTTC. The rearrangement joins TRBV27 to TRBJ2-1; 9 bases are a match to TRBD2. The CDR3 extends over 17 amino acids. V shed 4 bases and J 0 bases; nucleotides not matched to a gene: 7. Germline CDR1 and CDR2: MNHEY and SMNVEV (reference sequence).

The rearrangement joins TRBV27 to TRBJ2-3, with 9 bases aligning to TRBD2. There are 16 residues in the CDR3. Germline V gives CDR1 MNHEY, CDR2 SMNVEV (reference sequence). Unmatched junction bases numbered 6, after V lost 3 bases and J lost 2 bases. The CDR3 reads CASSFSGGRDTDTQYF. CDR3 bases: TGTGCCAGCAGTTTTAGCGGGGGCAGAGACACAGATACGCAGTATTTT.

V usage is TRBV9 and J usage is TRBJ2-5; D gene uncertain. CDR1 SGDLS and CDR2 YYNGEE come from the germline V gene. This CDR3 region has 11 residues. Trimming cost V 4 bases and J 7 bases, with 8 bases left between them. The CDR3 DNA follows: TGTGCCAGCAGCCAGTCGGGGACCCAGTACTTC. Protein: CASSQSGTQYF.

The chain carries TRBV6-5 and TRBJ1-2; the match to TRBD1 covers 7 bases. V was clipped by 6 bases and J by 4 bases; unmatched bases: 8. The CDR3 has 14 amino acids. Germline V lookup: CDR1 MNHEY, CDR2 SVGAGI. The CDR3 sequence: CASSQGQDLYGYTF. CDR3 bases: TGTGCCAGCAGCCAAGGACAGGACCTCTATGGCTACACCTTC.

V is TRBV5-1 and J is TRBJ2-3; possibly TRBD2 for D (5 bases). The CDR3 has 15 amino acids. Germline V CDR1 and CDR2: SGHRS, YFSETQ. Trimming left V 3 bases short and J 2 bases short, with 13 bases between. CDR3 amino acids: CASSSGPGFTDTQYF. The CDR3 nucleotides read TGCGCCAGCAGCTCCGGACCGGGGTTCACAGATACGCAGTATTTT.

The gene calls are TRBV9 and TRBJ2-1; 10 bases match TRBD1. This CDR3 contains 15 residues. The V gene's germline CDR1 is SGDLS and CDR2 YYNGEE. J gave up 8 bases and V 3 bases, and 8 bases lay outside the gene matches. In DNA, the CDR3 is TGTGCCAGCAGCGGAAGGACAGGGGGTTTAGATGAGCAGTTCTTC. It translates to CASSGRTGGLDEQFF.

J is TRBJ2-1 and V is TRBV15, with D possibly matching TRBD1 (6 bases). There are 16 residues in the CDR3. Germline CDR1 LNHNV, CDR2 YYDKDF (reference sequence). Trimming took 3 bases from V and 4 from J, leaving 16 bases between them. CDR3: CATSRYTGRGYNEQFF. DNA of the CDR3: TGTGCCACCAGCAGGTATACAGGGAGAGGGTACAATGAGCAGTTCTTC.

This clone is a singleton in its sample. The chain employs TRBV7-9 and TRBJ2-1; 13 nucleotides align to TRBD2. J was trimmed by 6 bases and V by 10 bases; bases with no gene match: 6. Germline CDR1 and CDR2: SEHNR and FQNEAQ (reference sequence). The CDR3 runs to 14 residues. The DNA of the CDR3 is TGTGCCACCACGGGACTAGCGGGGTTCAATGAGCAGTTCTTC. Encoded protein: CATTGLAGFNEQFF.

This chain uses TRBV25-1 with TRBJ2-1; D is unclear. V lost 1 base and J lost 4, with 8 bases in between. The germline V gene has CDR1 MGHDK and CDR2 SYGVNS. This CDR3 spans 14 amino acids. CDR3 sequence: CASSEFSRYNEQFF. CDR3 bases: TGTGCCAGCAGTGAATTCTCCCGTTACAATGAGCAGTTCTTC.

The rearrangement uses TRBV28 and TRBJ2-7, with 8 bases matching TRBD2. This CDR3 is 15 amino acids long. The V and J ends lost 5 bases and 4 bases, in that order; junction bases with no gene match: 10. Germline loops: CDR1 MDHEN, CDR2 SYDVKM. DNA for the CDR3: TGTGCCAGCAGTACTCGCCGGGAGGGCCAGTACGAGCAGTACTTC. It is translated as CASSTRREGQYEQYF.

V usage is TRBV4-1 and J usage is TRBJ1-1, with D possibly matching TRBD1 (6 bases). The CDR3 has 16 amino acids. Per the germline V gene, CDR1 is MGHRA and CDR2 is YSYEKL. Trimming took off 0 bases at V and 4 bases at J, with 15 bases between the two ends. The CDR3 spells CASSQDRGVGVTEAFF. The CDR3 bases are TGCGCCAGCAGCCAAGATAGGGGGGTTGGCGTCACTGAAGCTTTCTTT.

J is TRBJ2-7 and V is TRBV10-3; 9 bases are a match to TRBD2. The length of the CDR3 is 14 residues. After removal of 8 bases from V and 6 bases from J, the junction contained 11 bases not matched to a gene. The germline V gene has CDR1 ENHRY and CDR2 SYGVKD. The CDR3 here is CAIGGREGQAEQYF. DNA of the CDR3: TGTGCCATCGGGGGGCGGGAGGGCCAAGCCGAGCAGTACTTC.

The chain carries TRBV4-2 and TRBJ1-2; possibly TRBD1 for D (5 bases). The germline gives CDR1 LGHNA, CDR2 YNFKEQ. This CDR3 is built from 13 residues. Trimming left V 4 bases short and J 7 bases short, with 13 bases between. CDR3 loop: CASSLGASRGYTF. CDR3 DNA: TGTGCCAGCAGCCTTGGGGCGTCCCGTGGCTACACCTTC.

J is TRBJ2-7 and V is TRBV28; 7 positions match TRBD2. This CDR3 region has 15 residues. The germline V gene encodes CDR1 MDHEN and CDR2 SYDVKM. V lost 6 bases to trimming and J lost 6 bases; unmatched junction nucleotides: 14. The CDR3 nucleotides are TGTGCCAGCAGGCCTGCTTGGGGGGAGGGCCTCGAGCAGTACTTC. Its translation: CASRPAWGEGLEQYF.

The chain carries TRBV27 and TRBJ2-3; D gene uncertain. Germline V gene data show CDR1 as MNHEY and CDR2 as SMNVEV (reference sequence). The CDR3 loop spans 11 amino acids. V shed 5 bases and J shed 11 bases, with 11 bases lying between them. CDR3 coding DNA: TGTGCCAGCAGTACTACGTGGGGGCAGTATTTT. Amino acids: CASSTTWGQYF.

The V and J genes are TRBV4-2 and TRBJ2-7; weak D call: TRBD2 (6 bases). The V gene's germline CDR1 is LGHNA and CDR2 YNFKEQ. This CDR3 comprises 16 residues. V lost 0 bases and J 6 bases, leaving 18 bases between the germline ends. The CDR3 loop is CASSQDPPGSVPEQYF. The CDR3 nucleotides are TGTGCCAGCAGCCAAGATCCCCCCGGGAGTGTGCCCGAGCAGTACTTC.